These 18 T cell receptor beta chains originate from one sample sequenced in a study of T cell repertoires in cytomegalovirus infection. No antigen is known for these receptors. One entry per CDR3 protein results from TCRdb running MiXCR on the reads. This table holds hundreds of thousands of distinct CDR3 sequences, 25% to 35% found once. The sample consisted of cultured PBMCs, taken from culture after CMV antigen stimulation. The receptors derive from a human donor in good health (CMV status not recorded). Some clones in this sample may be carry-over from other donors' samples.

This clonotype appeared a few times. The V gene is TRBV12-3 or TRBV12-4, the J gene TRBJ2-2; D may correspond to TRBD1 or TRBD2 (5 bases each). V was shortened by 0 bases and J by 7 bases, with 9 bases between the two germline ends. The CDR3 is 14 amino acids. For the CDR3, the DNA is TGTGCCAGCAGTTTAGCAGGGACGGGCGGGGAGCTGTTTTTT. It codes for CASSLAGTGGELFF.

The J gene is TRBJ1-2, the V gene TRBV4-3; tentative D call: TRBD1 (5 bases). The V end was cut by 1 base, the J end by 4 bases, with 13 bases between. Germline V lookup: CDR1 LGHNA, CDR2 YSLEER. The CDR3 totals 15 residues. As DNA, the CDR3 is TGCGCCAGCAGCCAAGTACGACAGAACTCCTATGGCTACACCTTC. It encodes CASSQVRQNSYGYTF.

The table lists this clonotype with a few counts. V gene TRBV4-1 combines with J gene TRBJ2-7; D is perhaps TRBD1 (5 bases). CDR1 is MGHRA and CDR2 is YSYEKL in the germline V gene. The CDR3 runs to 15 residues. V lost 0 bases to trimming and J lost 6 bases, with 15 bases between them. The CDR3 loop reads CASSQDPGRVSEQYF. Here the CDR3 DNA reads TGCGCCAGCAGCCAAGATCCGGGCAGGGTAAGCGAGCAGTACTTC.

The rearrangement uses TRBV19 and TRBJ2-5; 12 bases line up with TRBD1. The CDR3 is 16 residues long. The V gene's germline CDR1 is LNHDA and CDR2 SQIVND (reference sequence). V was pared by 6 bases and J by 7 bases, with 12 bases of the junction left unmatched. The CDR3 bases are TGTGCCAGTAGCCCGGGACAGGGGGCCGGGTATGGGACCCAGTACTTC. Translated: CASSPGQGAGYGTQYF.

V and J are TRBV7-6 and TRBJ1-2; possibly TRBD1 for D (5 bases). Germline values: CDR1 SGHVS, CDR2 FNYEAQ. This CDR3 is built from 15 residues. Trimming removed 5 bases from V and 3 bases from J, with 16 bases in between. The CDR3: CASSPSPRDDYGYTF. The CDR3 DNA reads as TGTGCCAGCAGCCCGTCCCCCAGGGACGACTATGGCTACACCTTC.

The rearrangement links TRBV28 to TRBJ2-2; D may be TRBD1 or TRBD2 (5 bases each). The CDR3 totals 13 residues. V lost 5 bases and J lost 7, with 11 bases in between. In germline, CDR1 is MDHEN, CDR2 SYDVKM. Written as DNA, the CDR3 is TGTGCCAGCAGTCTCCAGGGACGCGGGGAGCTGTTTTTT. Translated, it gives CASSLQGRGELFF.

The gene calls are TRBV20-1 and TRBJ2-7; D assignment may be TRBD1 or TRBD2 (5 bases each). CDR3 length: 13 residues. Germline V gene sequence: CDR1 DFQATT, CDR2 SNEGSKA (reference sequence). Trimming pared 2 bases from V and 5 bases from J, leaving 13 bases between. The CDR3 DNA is TGCAGTGCTAGACCCCCGGGGCGCAACGAGCAGTACTTC. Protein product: CSARPPGRNEQYF.

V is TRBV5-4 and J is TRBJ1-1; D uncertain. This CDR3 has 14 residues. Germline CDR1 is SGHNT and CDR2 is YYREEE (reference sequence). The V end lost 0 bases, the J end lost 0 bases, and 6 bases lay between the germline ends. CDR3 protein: CASSLGLVNTEAFF. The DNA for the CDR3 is TGTGCCAGCAGCTTGGGGCTCGTGAACACTGAAGCTTTCTTT.

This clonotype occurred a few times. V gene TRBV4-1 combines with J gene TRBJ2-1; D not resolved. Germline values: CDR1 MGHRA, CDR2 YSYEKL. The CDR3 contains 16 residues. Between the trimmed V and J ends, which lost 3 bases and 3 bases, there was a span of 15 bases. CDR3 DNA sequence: TGCGCCAGCAGCCACCGAGACCCGCCAAACTACAATGAGCAGTTCTTC. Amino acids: CASSHRDPPNYNEQFF.

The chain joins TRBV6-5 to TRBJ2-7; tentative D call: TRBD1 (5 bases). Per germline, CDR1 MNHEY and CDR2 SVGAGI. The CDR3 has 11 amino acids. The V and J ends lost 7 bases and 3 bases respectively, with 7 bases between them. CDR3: CASTQGYEQYF. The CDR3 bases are TGTGCCAGCACCCAGGGCTACGAGCAGTACTTC.

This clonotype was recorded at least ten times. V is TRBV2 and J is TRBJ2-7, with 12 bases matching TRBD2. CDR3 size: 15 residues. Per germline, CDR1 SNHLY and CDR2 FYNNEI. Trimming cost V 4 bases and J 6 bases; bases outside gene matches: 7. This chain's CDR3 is CASSVRLAGVGEQYV. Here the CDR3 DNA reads TGTGCCAGCAGTGTTAGACTAGCGGGAGTCGGCGAGCAGTACGTC.

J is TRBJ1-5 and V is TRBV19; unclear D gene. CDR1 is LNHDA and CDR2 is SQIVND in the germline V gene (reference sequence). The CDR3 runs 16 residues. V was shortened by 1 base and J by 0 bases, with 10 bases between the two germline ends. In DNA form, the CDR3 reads TGTGCCAGTAGTATAGTGGGCCGACCTAGCAATCAGCCCCAGCATTTT. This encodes CASSIVGRPSNQPQHF.

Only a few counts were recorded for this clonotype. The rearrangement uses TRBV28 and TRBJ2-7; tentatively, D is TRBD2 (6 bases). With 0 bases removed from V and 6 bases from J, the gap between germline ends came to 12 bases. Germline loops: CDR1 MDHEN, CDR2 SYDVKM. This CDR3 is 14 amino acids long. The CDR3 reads CASSLWRGPFEQYF. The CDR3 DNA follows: TGTGCCAGCAGTTTATGGCGGGGCCCTTTCGAGCAGTACTTC. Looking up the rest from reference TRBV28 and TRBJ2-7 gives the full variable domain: DVKVTQSSRYLVKRTGEKVFLECVQDMDHENMFWYRQDPGLGLRLIYFSYDVKMKEKGDIPEGYSVSREKKERFSLILESASTNQTSMYLCASSLWRGPFEQYFGPGTRLTVT.

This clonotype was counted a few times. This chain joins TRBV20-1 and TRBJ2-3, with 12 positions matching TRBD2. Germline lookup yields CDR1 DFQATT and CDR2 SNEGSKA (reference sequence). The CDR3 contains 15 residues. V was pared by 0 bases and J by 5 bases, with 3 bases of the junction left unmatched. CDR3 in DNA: TGCAGTGCTAGAGATCTAGCGGGAGGGGGAGATACGCAGTATTTT. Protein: CSARDLAGGGDTQYF.

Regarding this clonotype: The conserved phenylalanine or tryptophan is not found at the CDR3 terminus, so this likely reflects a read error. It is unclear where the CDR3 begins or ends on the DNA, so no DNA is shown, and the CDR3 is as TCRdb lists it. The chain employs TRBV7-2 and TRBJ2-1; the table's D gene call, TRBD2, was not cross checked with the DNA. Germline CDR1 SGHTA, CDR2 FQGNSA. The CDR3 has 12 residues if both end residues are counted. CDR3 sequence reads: CASSLDLPSGRI.

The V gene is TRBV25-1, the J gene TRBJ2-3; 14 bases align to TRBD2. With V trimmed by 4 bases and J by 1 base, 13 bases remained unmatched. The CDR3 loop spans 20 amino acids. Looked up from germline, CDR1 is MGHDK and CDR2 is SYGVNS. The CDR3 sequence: CASSGTGLAGAQPGTDTQYF. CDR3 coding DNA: TGTGCCAGCAGTGGTACGGGACTAGCGGGAGCGCAACCGGGCACAGATACGCAGTATTTT.

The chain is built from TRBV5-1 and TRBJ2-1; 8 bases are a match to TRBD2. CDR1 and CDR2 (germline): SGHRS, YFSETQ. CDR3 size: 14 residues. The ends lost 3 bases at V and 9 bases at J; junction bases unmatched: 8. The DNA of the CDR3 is TGCGCCAGCAGCTCCGCTAGCGGGTTAGGTGAGCAGTTCTTC. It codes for CASSSASGLGEQFF.

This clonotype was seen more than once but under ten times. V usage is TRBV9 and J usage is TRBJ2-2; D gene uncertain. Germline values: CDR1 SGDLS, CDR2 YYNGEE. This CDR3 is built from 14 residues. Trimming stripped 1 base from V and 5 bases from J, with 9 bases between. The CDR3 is CASSVLSTTGELFF. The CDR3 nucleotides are TGTGCCAGCAGCGTATTATCCACAACCGGGGAGCTGTTTTTT. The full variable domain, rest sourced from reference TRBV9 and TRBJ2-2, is DSGVTQTPKHLITATGQRVTLRCSPRSGDLSVYWYQQSLDQGLQFLIQYYNGEERAKGNILERFSAQQFPDLHSELNLSSLELGDSALYFCASSVLSTTGELFFGEGSRLTVL.